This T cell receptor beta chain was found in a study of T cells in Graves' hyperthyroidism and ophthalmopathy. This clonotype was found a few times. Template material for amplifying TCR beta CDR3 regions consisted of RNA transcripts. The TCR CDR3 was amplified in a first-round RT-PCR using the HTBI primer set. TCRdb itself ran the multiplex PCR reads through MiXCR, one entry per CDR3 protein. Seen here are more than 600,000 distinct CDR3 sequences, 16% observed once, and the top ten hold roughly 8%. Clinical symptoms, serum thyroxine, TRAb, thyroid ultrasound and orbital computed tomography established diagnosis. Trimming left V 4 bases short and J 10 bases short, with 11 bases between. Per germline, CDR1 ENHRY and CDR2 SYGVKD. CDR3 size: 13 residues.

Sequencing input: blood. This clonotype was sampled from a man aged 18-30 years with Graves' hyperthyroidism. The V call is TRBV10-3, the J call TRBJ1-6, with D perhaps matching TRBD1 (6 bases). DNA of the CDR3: TGTGCCATCAGTGGGGGGGCAGGGTCACCCCTCCACTTT. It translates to CAISGGAGSPLHF.